These 10 T cell receptor beta chains share one sample of origin, sequenced in a study of cytomegalovirus exposure and HLA in healthy donors. It was with 60 Vbeta and 13 Jbeta primers that the PCR ran. TCRdb's copy holds only in-frame clones and misses some; the assay was immunoSEQ multiplex PCR. The top ten hold around 6.4% of the sample, which has about 82,000 clones, 70% to 75% seen once. The specimen sequenced was PBMCs. Every receptor here comes from a woman aged 45-65 years in good health and CMV-seropositive.

The J gene is TRBJ2-2, the V gene TRBV4-1; weak D call: TRBD1 (7 bases). The V end was cut by 4 bases, the J end by 0 bases, with 18 bases between. CDR3 length: 18 amino acids. CDR1 and CDR2 (germline): MGHRA, YSYEKL. The chain's CDR3 is CASSPLPRGRSNTGELFF. CDR3 DNA: TGCGCCAGCAGCCCACTTCCCAGGGGGAGGTCGAACACCGGGGAGCTGTTTTTT.

The J gene is TRBJ1-3, the V gene TRBV9; D call uncertain. The V end lost 0 bases, the J end lost 4 bases, and 11 bases lay between the germline ends. From germline, CDR1 is SGDLS and CDR2 YYNGEE. This CDR3 is 15 amino acids long. CDR3 amino acids: CASSVGAVPGNTIYF. The CDR3 nucleotides read TGTGCCAGCAGCGTAGGGGCAGTTCCCGGAAACACCATATATTTT. The complete variable domain, with remaining parts taken from reference TRBV9 and TRBJ1-3, reads DSGVTQTPKHLITATGQRVTLRCSPRSGDLSVYWYQQSLDQGLQFLIQYYNGEERAKGNILERFSAQQFPDLHSELNLSSLELGDSALYFCASSVGAVPGNTIYFGEGSWLTVV.

The V call is TRBV7-8, the J call TRBJ1-5, with 7 bases lining up with TRBD1. CDR1 is SGHVS and CDR2 is FQNEAQ in the germline V gene. This CDR3 contains 14 residues. Trimming took 5 bases from V and 5 from J; bases not matched to a gene: 6. The CDR3 protein is CASSPGTADQPQHF. CDR3 DNA sequence: TGTGCCAGCAGCCCTGGGACAGCGGATCAGCCCCAGCATTTT.

This clone was seen just once. V is TRBV7-9 and J is TRBJ2-7; maybe TRBD2 (5 bases). Trimming took 6 bases from V and 0 from J, leaving 9 bases between them. CDR3 length equals 13 residues. Germline lookup yields CDR1 SEHNR and CDR2 FQNEAQ (reference sequence). The CDR3 here is CASRGADSYEQYF. CDR3 coding DNA: TGTGCCAGCAGGGGAGCGGACTCCTACGAGCAGTACTTC.

As to this clone: It is unclear where the CDR3 begins or ends on the DNA, so no DNA is shown, and the CDR3 is as TCRdb lists it. The V and J genes are TRBV27 and TRBJ2-7; TRBD2 was called by the table and not checked on the DNA. The CDR3 length is 15 residues, termini included. The germline CDR1 and CDR2 sequences are MNHEY and SMNVEV (reference sequence). The CDR3 loop is CASSFGSGRHYEQYF.

The chain combines TRBV2 with TRBJ2-3; D perhaps matches TRBD2 (5 bases). The CDR3 is 18 amino acids. From germline, CDR1 is SNHLY and CDR2 FYNNEI. V lost 7 bases and J lost 2, with 25 bases in between. The CDR3: CASIPRRRGITNTDTQYF. The CDR3 nucleotides are TGTGCCAGCATCCCCCGTCGTAGAGGGATAACGAACACAGATACGCAGTATTTT.

The chain has TRBV19 and TRBJ1-2, with D maybe TRBD1 (5 bases). V lost 5 bases to trimming and J lost 4 bases, with 17 bases between them. The length of the CDR3 is 15 residues. The germline V gene encodes CDR1 LNHDA and CDR2 SQIVND (reference sequence). The CDR3 region is CASSLAGRDFYGYTF. CDR3 bases: TGTGCCAGTAGTTTGGCAGGGCGGGATTTCTATGGCTACACCTTC.

J is TRBJ1-1 and V is TRBV18; 7 bases match TRBD1. With V trimmed by 0 bases and J by 8 bases, 9 bases remained unmatched. The germline V gene encodes CDR1 KGHSH and CDR2 LQKENI. The CDR3 has 15 amino acids. The DNA for the CDR3 is TGTGCCAGCTCACCACCTGCGACAGGGCTCTCCGAAGCTTTCTTT. The encoded protein is CASSPPATGLSEAFF.

The chain couples TRBV27 to TRBJ2-2; TRBD2 aligns across 7 bases. The CDR3 sequence is 15 residues long. Germline CDR1 is MNHEY and CDR2 is SMNVEV (reference sequence). Germline trimming cut 2 bases from V and 6 bases from J; bases unmatched to any gene: 6. The CDR3 bases are TGTGCCAGCAGTTTACTTGGGGGGGTCGCCGGGGAGCTGTTTTTT. It encodes CASSLLGGVAGELFF.

The rearrangement joins TRBV10-3 to TRBJ1-1; possibly TRBD1 for D (6 bases). The CDR3 is 14 amino acids. Trimming took off 0 bases at V and 1 base at J, with 6 bases between the two ends. Germline V gene sequence: CDR1 ENHRY, CDR2 SYGVKD. CDR3 DNA sequence: TGTGCCATCAGTGAGTCAGGGGGGAACACTGAAGCTTTCTTT. It yields the protein CAISESGGNTEAFF.